A selection of T cell receptor beta chains follows, all from one sample in a study of T cells in Graves' hyperthyroidism and ophthalmopathy. TCRdb ran MiXCR on the multiplex PCR reads and lists one entry per CDR3 protein. Among about 480,000 distinct CDR3 sequences listed, approximately 15% were seen once. Sequenced sample: blood. These receptors all stem from a woman aged 18-29 years with Graves' hyperthyroidism. Each CDR3 is given with its conserved first and last residue. The D gene is left open where the match is weak. A row's size may be missing; if present it is once, few, many or a size class.

TGCGCCAGCAGTGAGGAGGCCTACAATGAGCAGTTCTTC CASSEEAYNEQFF many TRBV10-2 NA TRBJ2-1
TGCAGTGTCCCGGCTCTCTTGGGCGGAGGCGGGAGTTTAAATGAGCAGTTCTTC CSVPALLGGGGSLNEQFF NA TRBV20-1 TRBD2 TRBJ2-1
TGTGCCAGCAGCCTGGACAGGGCCAAAGCTAACTATGGCTACACCTTC CASSLDRAKANYGYTF many TRBV7-9 TRBD1 TRBJ1-2
TGTGCCAGCAGCCCCGACGGGGCTAGCGGGAGGGTCGGGGCCAAAAACATTCAGTACTTC CASSPDGASGRVGAKNIQYF few TRBV7-8 TRBD2 TRBJ2-4
TGTGCCAGCAGCCGCGGGACAAGGAAGGAGGATACGCAGTATTTT CASSRGTRKEDTQYF many TRBV11-3 NA TRBJ2-3
TGCGCCAGCGGGACGGGAGGCTCAACCTACAATGAGCAGTTCTTC CASGTGGSTYNEQFF NA TRBV5-1 TRBD2 TRBJ2-1
TGTGCCAGCAGCGTCCGGGACAGGGAGTCTGGAAACACCATATATTTT CASSVRDRESGNTIYF NA TRBV2 TRBD1 TRBJ1-3
TGTGCCACCAGCAGAGACACACCCGGGGAGCTGTTTTTT CATSRDTPGELFF NA TRBV15 NA TRBJ2-2
TGTGCCAGCAGCCTCGACATGGTCCCCCTCAATCAGCCCCAGCATTTT CASSLDMVPLNQPQHF NA TRBV5-5 NA TRBJ1-5
TGCAGTGCTAGAGCTGCGCCGGGCCTATATGGCTACACCTTC CSARAAPGLYGYTF many TRBV20-1 NA TRBJ1-2
TGTGCCAGTAGTCCCGTCCCAGGGGGAGCTTTCTTT CASSPVPGGAFF many TRBV19 TRBD1 TRBJ1-1
TGTGCCAGCTCACCACCGTACAGGGGCCTAGACTATGGCTACACCTTC CASSPPYRGLDYGYTF many TRBV18 TRBD1 TRBJ1-2
TGTGCCAGCAGTTTCCAACCCCTAGCGCAGTTCTTC CASSFQPLAQFF many TRBV12-3/TRBV12-4 NA TRBJ2-1
TGTGCCAGCAGCCCTAGGGGGTACGAGCAGTACTTC CASSPRGYEQYF many TRBV28 NA TRBJ2-7
TGTGCCAGCAGCCCTCCCGGGAGCGGGGCCGCAGATACGCAGTATTTT CASSPPGSGAADTQYF many TRBV3-1 TRBD2 TRBJ2-3
TGTGCCAGCAGCCAAGTTATGGAGAGTGAGCAGTTCTTC CASSQVMESEQFF few TRBV3-1 NA TRBJ2-1
TGTGCCAGCAGTTATGAGGGTCGAGGCTACACCTTC CASSYEGRGYTF many TRBV6-5 NA TRBJ1-2
TGTGCCAGCAGGCCCGGGACAGGGGATCAGTTCTTC CASRPGTGDQFF few TRBV6-1 TRBD1 TRBJ2-1
TGTGCCAGCAGCCGGGACAGGATTGCAACTAATGAAAAACTGTTTTTT CASSRDRIATNEKLFF few TRBV11-1 TRBD1 TRBJ1-4
TGCAGTGCTAGAGGCCTAGCGGGCCCTCAAGAGACCCAGTACTTC CSARGLAGPQETQYF many TRBV20-1 TRBD2 TRBJ2-5
TGTGCCAGCAGTTTCGGCGGCCTGGGGGGCTACACCTTC CASSFGGLGGYTF many TRBV12-3/TRBV12-4 NA TRBJ1-2
TGTGCCAGCAGCTCCCACCCCCGGGGGGATGGTGGCTACACCTTC CASSSHPRGDGGYTF many TRBV7-3 NA TRBJ1-2
TGCAGCGTTCGGGGGGCGCCCGGAAACACCATATATTTT CSVRGAPGNTIYF few TRBV29-1 NA TRBJ1-3
TGTGCCAGCATACTAGCGGGAGGGCCCGGCGAGCAGTACTTC CASILAGGPGEQYF NA TRBV12-3/TRBV12-4 TRBD2 TRBJ2-7
TGCAGCACCACAGGCTCTGGGGCCAACGTCCTGACTTTC CSTTGSGANVLTF NA TRBV29-1 NA TRBJ2-6
TGTGCCAGCAGTTATTTATCTCGGGACCGCAATCAGCCCCAGCATTTT CASSYLSRDRNQPQHF many TRBV6-2/TRBV6-3 NA TRBJ1-5
TGCGCCAGCAGCCAAGAGGTCGCCGGGACAGGGGATGAAAAACTGTTTTTT CASSQEVAGTGDEKLFF many TRBV4-1 TRBD1 TRBJ1-4
TGTGCCAGCAGTTACGGGACTAGCTACGACGAGCAGTACTTC CASSYGTSYDEQYF many TRBV6-5 TRBD2 TRBJ2-7
TGCAGTGCGCCCCCTCCCGGCACAGATACGCAGTATTTT CSAPPPGTDTQYF many TRBV20-1 NA TRBJ2-3
TGTGCCAGCAGCGTGAGGACTAGCGGGACCGGGGAGCTGTTTTTT CASSVRTSGTGELFF many TRBV12-3/TRBV12-4 TRBD2 TRBJ2-2
TGTGCCAGCAGCCAAGCAACTAGCGGGAGTATTAACACCGGGGAGCTGTTTTTT CASSQATSGSINTGELFF few TRBV4-2 TRBD2 TRBJ2-2
TGTGCCAGTAGTGCCAGGGAGGATGAAAAACTGTTTTTT CASSAREDEKLFF NA TRBV19 NA TRBJ1-4
TGTGCCAGCAGCTCCGGGACAGCATCTAGCTACACCTTC CASSSGTASSYTF NA TRBV7-6 TRBD1 TRBJ1-2
TGTGCCAGCAGTTGGGGAGGCACAGATACGCAGTATTTT CASSWGGTDTQYF many TRBV27 NA TRBJ2-3
TGCGCCAGCAGCCACCGTAGCGGGAGCGCTTTCTACGAGCAGTACTTC CASSHRSGSAFYEQYF once TRBV4-1 TRBD2 TRBJ2-7
TGTGCCAGCAGCTTGTTCGGGACTAGCGTAGCCAATGAGCAGTTCTTC CASSLFGTSVANEQFF NA TRBV5-6 TRBD2 TRBJ2-1
TGTGCCAGCAGCTTGGCGCAGGGCATCGGTGGCTACACCTTC CASSLAQGIGGYTF NA TRBV5-5 NA TRBJ1-2
TGTGCCAGCGCTCCAAGCGGCCCTTCCTACGAGCAGTACTTC CASAPSGPSYEQYF many TRBV9 NA TRBJ2-7
TGTGCCAGCAGCTTTAATGGCGGAACCACCTACAATGAGCAGTTCTTC CASSFNGGTTYNEQFF many TRBV7-2 NA TRBJ2-1
TGTGCCAGCAGTGAGGTCCGCAGGGGGCGCCCAGATACGCAGTATTTT CASSEVRRGRPDTQYF few TRBV6-1 TRBD1 TRBJ2-3